This note documents a single T cell receptor (beta chain) sequence. The study ran its PCR with 60 Vbeta and 13 Jbeta primers. Method: immunoSEQ multiplex PCR; TCRdb's copy keeps in-frame clones and lacks some. The data show 65,000 to 85,000 clones, roughly two thirds seen once. The sample comes from a study of cytomegalovirus exposure and HLA in healthy donors. What was sequenced was PBMCs. The sequence derives from a man in his 60s in good health and CMV-seropositive.

The CDR3 here is CASSQSQGIDTEAFF. The CDR3 region has the DNA TGTGCCAGCAGCCAATCCCAGGGAATTGACACTGAAGCTTTCTTT. V is TRBV5-5 and J is TRBJ1-1; perhaps TRBD1 as D (5 bases). Germline V gene lookup returns CDR1 SGHKS and CDR2 YYEKEE (reference sequence). CDR3 size: 15 residues. V shed 4 bases and J shed 3 bases, with 16 bases lying between them.